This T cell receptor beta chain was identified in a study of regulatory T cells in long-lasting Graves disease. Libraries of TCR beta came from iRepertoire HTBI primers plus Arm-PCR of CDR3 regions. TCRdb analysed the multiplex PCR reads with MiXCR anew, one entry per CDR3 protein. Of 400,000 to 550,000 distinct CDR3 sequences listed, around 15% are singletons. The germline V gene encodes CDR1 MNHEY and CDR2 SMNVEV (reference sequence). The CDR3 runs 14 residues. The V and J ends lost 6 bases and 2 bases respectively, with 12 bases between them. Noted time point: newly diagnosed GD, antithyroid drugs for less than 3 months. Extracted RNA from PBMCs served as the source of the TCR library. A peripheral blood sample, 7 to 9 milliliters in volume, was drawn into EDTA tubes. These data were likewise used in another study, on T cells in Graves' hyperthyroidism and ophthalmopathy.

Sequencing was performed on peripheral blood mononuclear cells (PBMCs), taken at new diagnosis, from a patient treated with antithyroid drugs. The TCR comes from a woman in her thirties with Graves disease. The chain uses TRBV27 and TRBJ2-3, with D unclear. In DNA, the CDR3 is TGTGCCAGCAGCTACCAACAGAACACAGATACGCAGTATTTT. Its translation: CASSYQQNTDTQYF.